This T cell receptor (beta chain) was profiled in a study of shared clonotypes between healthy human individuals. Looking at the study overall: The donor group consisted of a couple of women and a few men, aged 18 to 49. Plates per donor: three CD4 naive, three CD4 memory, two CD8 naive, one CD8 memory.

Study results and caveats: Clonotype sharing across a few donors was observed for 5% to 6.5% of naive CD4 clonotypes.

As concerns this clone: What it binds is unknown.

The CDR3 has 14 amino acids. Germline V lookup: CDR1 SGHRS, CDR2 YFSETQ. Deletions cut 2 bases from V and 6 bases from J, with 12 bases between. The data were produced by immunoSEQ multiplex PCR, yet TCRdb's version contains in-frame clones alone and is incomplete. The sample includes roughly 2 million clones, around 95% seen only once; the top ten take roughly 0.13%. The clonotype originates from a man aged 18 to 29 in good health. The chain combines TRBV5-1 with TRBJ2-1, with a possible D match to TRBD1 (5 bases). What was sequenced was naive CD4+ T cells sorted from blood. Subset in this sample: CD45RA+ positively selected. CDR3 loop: CASSFSQGLNEQFF. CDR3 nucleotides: TGCGCCAGCAGCTTTTCTCAGGGTCTCAATGAGCAGTTCTTC.